This TCR beta chain appears in the sequencing data of a study of shared clonotypes between healthy human individuals (dated by TCRdb to about 2020). Context from the whole study: A couple of women and a few men aged 18 to 49 years were included in the cohort. For each donor, CD4 naive and CD4 memory were each given three plates, CD8 naive was given two plates, and CD8 memory was given one plate. To estimate repertoire size and how much clonotype sharing occurs between individuals, the study deeply sequenced the blood TCR repertoires of about 5 healthy adults. To increase sequencing depth and limit assay-specific biases, different laboratories used diverse techniques to prepare libraries and sequence TCR repertoires. Each donor's leukapheresis produced roughly between about 0.85 and 10 billion PBMCs.

TCR CDR3 regions were amplified from genomic DNA by multiplex PCR using the deep immunoSEQ assay. Genomic DNA extracted from each cell subset was distributed evenly over all wells of several immunoSEQ 96-well plates, and each plate served as one replicate. Each replicate PCR for sorted subsets received around 0.2 ug genomic DNA, equal to about 30,000 T cell genomes. Purified libraries were measured with a Qubit 3.0 fluorometer, size-checked on a Bioanalyzer 2100, and measured again with the KAPA Library Quantification kit. Every immunoSEQ 96-well plate was sequenced on a separate single-read 150-cycle Illumina NextSeq 550 flow cell. Under the source paper's analysis protocol: Because only junctional sequences without quality scores were contained in the immunoSEQ output, filtering matching that applied to full-length reads could not be performed. Sequences were annotated with PyIR, a Python wrapper for IgBLAST v1.9, and V/J genes and CDR3 were assigned using IMGT germline references. Reads were filtered out if the reads had weak V/J assignments (E-value above 1e-6), no CDR3, stop codons, out-of-frame junctions, or ambiguous translated residues. V3J clonotypes were defined as sequences sharing the same inferred V gene, J gene, and CDR3 amino acid sequence. Percentage overlap between repertoires was computed as shared unique clonotypes divided by the size of the smaller repertoire. Richness of each repertoire was evaluated using RTK rarefaction, the Chao1 estimator, and Recon v2.1 estimates of unobserved clonotypes. For all TCRbeta clonotypes obtained by the gDNA method from several donors, generation probabilities were computed with OLGA. Sourced from immuneACCESS, this table was stored by TCRdb with only in-frame sequences that have V and J called. A share of the clones is absent; for the studies checked, an unresolved V gene accounts for under half, and the remainder has no known explanation. That table gives V, J and clone size, and the DNA gave D and trimming. In all, the sample holds roughly 700,000 clones, and about 90% of those were seen once. The ten top clones hold about 33% of the sample.

The donors were healthy, HIV-negative adults who had no recently reported acute infections or vaccinations. Every donor was a Caucasian adult living in Nashville, Tennessee, USA. CD8 memory samples were composed of magnetically selected CD45RO+ cells combined with CCR7-negative CD45RA+ effector memory (TemRA) cells. Blood was obtained by leukapheresis, after which PBMCs were separated by Ficoll-Histopaque density gradient centrifugation and cryopreserved in liquid nitrogen vapor phase. Purity and quantity of every magnetically sorted T cell population were checked by analytical flow cytometry. Each sorted fraction had its genomic DNA isolated and then quantified by UV absorbance on a Nanodrop 2000c. In this sample, this clone turned up once. It lacks a known antigen. No base-level quality is on record; no much larger clone is a single base apart. The paper as a whole reports these results and caveats: Naive subsets generally had larger estimated clonotype richness than memory subsets. Because the study included only a small number of donors, the genetic and exposure-history diversity represented was limited. When a handful of donors were compared, the shared fraction of clonotypes was 5% to 6.5% for naive CD4, around 3.5% for naive CD8, 2% to 2.5% for memory CD4, and 0.35% to 0.5% for memory CD8. Pairwise subsampling indicated that sequencing depth was expected to affect the degree of clonotype sharing among donors. Higher generation probabilities were observed for clonotypes shared by all four sorted-subset donors than for non-shared clonotypes. Only blood was sampled, and tissue TCR repertoires likely differ from those in blood. Rarefaction of sorted-subset datasets indicated incomplete sequencing despite the large sequencing depth.

Trimming accounts for 2 bases at V and 3 bases at J, while the number of junction bases matched to no gene is 8. CDR1 SGHTA and CDR2 FQGTGA are derived from the germline V gene. The CDR3 measures 17 amino acids from cysteine to phenylalanine. Kept here is only the CDR3 DNA, which spans 51 bases and is read in frame from base 1. The sequence was collected from a man younger than 35 in good health. Some clones in this sample may be carry-over from other donors' samples. The chain links TRBV7-3 with TRBJ2-2; the junction holds 8 bases that match TRBD2. The sequenced sample was memory CD8+ T cells from PBMCs. What this sample's cell subset or site label stands for: CD45RO+ cells pooled with CCR7-negative TemRA cells. CDR3 loop: CASSLLGRGRHTGELFF. The nucleotide sequence reads as follows: TGTGCCAGCAGCTTACTGGGCCGCGGGAGGCACACCGGGGAGCTGTTTTTT.